Sequencing of this TCR beta chain was carried out in a study of T cells in Graves' hyperthyroidism and ophthalmopathy. With respect to this clonotype: The antigen remains undetermined.

TCR beta CDR3 region amplification was performed from RNA transcripts. HTBI primers were used for first-round RT-PCR of the TCR CDR3. TCRdb fed the multiplex PCR reads into MiXCR, producing one record per CDR3 protein. The table includes approximately 640,000 distinct CDR3 sequences, around 15% detected once. Regarding the study as a whole: Blood also contained most expanded thyroid clonotypes above 0.001. Ophthalmopathy and stable hyperthyroidism were separated by a 13 V-J model. Model-based prediction identified ophthalmopathy a median around 6.5 months prior to its onset.

No ophthalmopathy progression within 18 months constituted stable Graves' hyperthyroidism. This CDR3 has 16 residues. The V gene lost 3 bases and the J gene lost 5 bases, with 16 bases spanning the gap. The germline gives CDR1 MGHDK, CDR2 SYGVNS. The sequencing sample was made of blood. The V call is TRBV25-1, the J call TRBJ1-4, with unresolved D. The sequence was collected from a woman in her twenties or thirties with Graves' hyperthyroidism. CDR3 DNA: TGTGCCAGCAGTGATACCCGGGTTGAACTCAATGAAAAACTGTTTTTT. Its protein is CASSDTRVELNEKLFF. Based on the CDR3 plus reference TRBV25-1 and TRBJ1-4, the full variable domain is EADIYQTPRYLVIGTGKKITLECSQTMGHDKMYWYQQDPGMELHLIHYSYGVNSTEKGDLSSESTVSRIRTEHFPLTLESARPSHTSQYLCASSDTRVELNEKLFFGSGTQLSVL.